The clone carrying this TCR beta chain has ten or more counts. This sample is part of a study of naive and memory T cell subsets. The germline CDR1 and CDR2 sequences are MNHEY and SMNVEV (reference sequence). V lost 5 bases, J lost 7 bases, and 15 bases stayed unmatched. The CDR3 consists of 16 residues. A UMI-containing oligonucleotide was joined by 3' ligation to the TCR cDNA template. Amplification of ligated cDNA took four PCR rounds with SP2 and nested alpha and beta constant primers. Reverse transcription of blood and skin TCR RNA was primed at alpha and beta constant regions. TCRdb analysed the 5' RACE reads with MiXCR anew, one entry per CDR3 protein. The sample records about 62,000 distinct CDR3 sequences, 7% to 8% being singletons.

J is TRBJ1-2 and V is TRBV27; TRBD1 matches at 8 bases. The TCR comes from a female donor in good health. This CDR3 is CASSVTGQGHLLGYTF. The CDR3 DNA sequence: TGTGCCAGCAGTGTAACTGGACAGGGTCATTTACTTGGCTACACCTTC.